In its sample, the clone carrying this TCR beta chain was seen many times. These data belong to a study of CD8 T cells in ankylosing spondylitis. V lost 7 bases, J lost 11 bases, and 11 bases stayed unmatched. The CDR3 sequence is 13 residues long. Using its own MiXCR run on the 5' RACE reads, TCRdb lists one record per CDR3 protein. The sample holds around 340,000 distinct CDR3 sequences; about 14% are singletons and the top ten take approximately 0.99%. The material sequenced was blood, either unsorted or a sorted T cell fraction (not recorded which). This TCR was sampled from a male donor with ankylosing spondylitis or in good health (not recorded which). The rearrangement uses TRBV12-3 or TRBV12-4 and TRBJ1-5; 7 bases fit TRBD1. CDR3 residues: CASTPTGRGAQHF. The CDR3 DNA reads TGTGCCAGCACCCCGACAGGGCGCGGGGCCCAGCATTTT.